This T cell receptor (beta chain) is drawn from a study of blood T cells in healthy people across ages. The V and J ends lost 1 base and 0 bases respectively, with 13 bases between them. The CDR3 is 16 amino acids. CDR1 and CDR2 from the germline V gene are SGHAT and FQNNGV. Through a sample-barcoded 5' primer and a J-beta primer mix, a second PCR was run for roughly 6 to 12 cycles. From the 5' RACE reads, TCRdb called clonotypes with MiXCR, one entry per CDR3 protein. The sample lists 750,000 or so distinct CDR3 sequences, more than 20% occurring once. The same data also contributed to another study, on T cells of mothers and their children. That paper adds: A few healthy Caucasian mothers, along with their six children, served as the donors.

The rearrangement links TRBV11-2 to TRBJ2-7, with a tentative D call TRBD2 (5 bases). The receptor was isolated from a boy younger than 18 in good health. Sequenced input: blood. The CDR3 DNA is TGTGCCAGCAGCTTAGTTTTTGAGGGAGCCTCCTACGAGCAGTACTTC. Protein: CASSLVFEGASYEQYF.